Listed here is a single TCR beta chain. The sample comes from a study of blood T cell repertoires in COVID-19. Study-wide background: The samples span acute and convalescent COVID-19 from the United States, Italy and Spain. The analysed material was cDNA or gDNA that came from T cells, B-cell-depleted T cells, or PBMCs.

Original handling: Estimation of nucleated cell counts relied on the amplification of reference gene primers. Data came from immunoSEQ multiplex PCR; TCRdb stores just in-frame clones and leaves some out. The V and J calls and the clone size are those of that table, but D and trimming were determined from the DNA. The table records tens of thousands of clones, 70% to 90% of them present only once. V lost 4 bases and J lost 6; bases outside the gene matches: 4. This CDR3 spans 12 amino acids. In germline, CDR1 is GTSNPN, CDR2 SVGIG (reference sequence). The sequence was obtained from a woman aged 55 to 70 with acute or convalescent COVID-19. The chain combines TRBV30 with TRBJ1-2; TRBD1 aligns across 8 bases. The source material was peripheral blood. The CDR3 coding sequence is TGTGCCTGGAAAGGACAGGGAGATGGCTACACCTTC. It translates to CAWKGQGDGYTF. Filled out from reference TRBV30 and TRBJ1-2, the complete variable domain reads SQTIHQWPATLVQPVGSPLSLECTVEGTSNPNLYWYRQAAGRGLQLLFYSVGIGQISSEVPQNLSASRPQDRQFILSSKKLLLSDSGFYLCAWKGQGDGYTFGSGTRLTVV.